Presented here are 10 T cell receptor beta chains from one specimen sequenced in a study of shared clonotypes between healthy human individuals. CD8 cells classed as naive were CD45RO-negative and positively selected for CCR7, excluding terminally differentiated effector memory CD45RA+ cells. TCRdb's copy holds only in-frame clones and misses some; the assay was immunoSEQ multiplex PCR. Among 560,000 or so clones listed, around 96% were seen once. Input material: naive CD8+ T cells sorted from blood. Receptors were obtained from a woman in her twenties or thirties in good health.

The chain uses TRBV14 and TRBJ2-2; D perhaps matches TRBD1 (6 bases). V lost 0 bases, J lost 3 bases, and 8 bases lay in between. This CDR3 region has 15 residues. Germline V gene sequence: CDR1 SGHDN, CDR2 FVKESK. CDR3 sequence reads: CASSQEQGYTGELFF. CDR3 in DNA: TGTGCCAGCAGCCAAGAACAGGGCTACACCGGGGAGCTGTTTTTT.

CDR3 coding DNA: TGCAGCGTTGAGTACAGGGTGGGCGAGCAGTACTTC. This codes for CSVEYRVGEQYF. This chain connects TRBV29-1 to TRBJ2-7; a weak D match, TRBD1 (6 bases). Germline CDR1 and CDR2: SQVTM and ANQGSEA. The CDR3 loop spans 12 amino acids. V lost 3 bases to trimming and J lost 6 bases, with 12 bases between them.

V and J are TRBV15 and TRBJ2-7; D call uncertain. The CDR3 consists of 13 residues. Trimming removed 1 base at V and 5 bases at J, with 9 bases between. CDR1 is LNHNV, CDR2 YYDKDF, per germline (reference sequence). The CDR3 loop is CATSRVGIDEQYF. CDR3 coding DNA: TGTGCCACCAGCAGAGTAGGGATCGACGAGCAGTACTTC.

This chain links TRBV11-2 with TRBJ2-5; 12 bases agree with TRBD2. This CDR3 has 16 amino acids. Germline lookup yields CDR1 SGHAT and CDR2 FQNNGV. Losses at the gene ends were 2 bases for V and 3 bases for J; bases not matched to a gene: 4. The CDR3 protein is CASSLSLAGGEETQYF. DNA of the CDR3: TGTGCCAGCAGCTTATCACTAGCGGGAGGTGAAGAGACCCAGTACTTC.

The chain links TRBV29-1 to TRBJ2-5; no clear D gene. The ends were cut back, 4 bases at V and 7 bases at J, with 25 bases in the middle. Germline CDR1 SQVTM, CDR2 ANQGSEA. This CDR3 region has 16 residues. The CDR3, as DNA: TGCAGCGTTGTTTCTACGTTGGCAGATCCTATGGGGACCCAGTACTTC. This encodes CSVVSTLADPMGTQYF.

As concerns this clone: Other DNA sequences in the same sample also yield this CDR3. J is TRBJ2-1 and V is TRBV28; no definite D call. Germline V gene lookup returns CDR1 MDHEN and CDR2 SYDVKM. Trimming removed 3 bases at V and 3 bases at J, with 3 bases between. This CDR3 spans 12 amino acids. For the CDR3, the DNA is TGTGCCAGCAGTTTTATCTACAATGAGCAGTTCTTC. Residues: CASSFIYNEQFF.

This chain uses TRBV20-1 with TRBJ1-1, with D unclear. CDR1 is DFQATT, CDR2 SNEGSKA, per germline (reference sequence). Trimming removed 5 bases at V and 7 bases at J, with 11 bases between. CDR3 length: 11 residues. CDR3 sequence (DNA): TGCAGTGCTCCCGGACGGGGTGAAGCTTTCTTT. Protein sequence: CSAPGRGEAFF.

The chain has TRBV27 and TRBJ2-1; 11 bases map to TRBD2. The V segment lost 7 bases and the J segment 7 bases; nucleotides outside the gene matches: 9. There are 15 residues in the CDR3. Looked up from germline, CDR1 is MNHEY and CDR2 is SMNVEV (reference sequence). The CDR3 DNA is TGTGCCAGCACCCCAGGGGGGACTAGCGGTAATGAGCAGTTCTTC. Its protein is CASTPGGTSGNEQFF.

The V call is TRBV28, the J call TRBJ1-5; D perhaps matches TRBD1 (5 bases). Per germline, CDR1 MDHEN and CDR2 SYDVKM. This CDR3 comprises 15 residues. Trimming removed 3 bases at V and 5 bases at J, with 14 bases between. The CDR3 DNA is TGTGCCAGCAGTTTCTACAGACTGGGGGATCAGCCCCAGCATTTT. It is translated as CASSFYRLGDQPQHF.

This chain uses TRBV11-2 with TRBJ2-5; 7 nucleotides align to TRBD1. Losses at the gene ends were 2 bases for V and 0 bases for J; bases not matched to a gene: 6. CDR1 SGHAT and CDR2 FQNNGV come from the germline V gene. The CDR3 has 16 amino acids. The CDR3 DNA reads TGTGCCAGCAGCTTACGGCAGGGGGAGTACCAAGAGACCCAGTACTTC. Protein product: CASSLRQGEYQETQYF.